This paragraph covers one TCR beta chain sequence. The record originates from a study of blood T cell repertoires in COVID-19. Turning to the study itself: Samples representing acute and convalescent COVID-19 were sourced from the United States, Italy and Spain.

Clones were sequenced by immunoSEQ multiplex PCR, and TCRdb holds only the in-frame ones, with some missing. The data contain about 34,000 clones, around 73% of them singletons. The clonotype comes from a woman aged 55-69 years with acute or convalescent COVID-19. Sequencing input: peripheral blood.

CDR3 residues: CASRGQGKNIQYF. Here the CDR3 DNA reads TGTGCCAGCAGGGGACAGGGCAAAAACATTCAGTACTTC. V is TRBV2 and J is TRBJ2-4, with TRBD1 matching 9 bases. Germline CDR1 is SNHLY and CDR2 is FYNNEI. J lost 3 bases, V lost 6 bases, and 0 bases had no gene match. This CDR3 has 13 amino acids.